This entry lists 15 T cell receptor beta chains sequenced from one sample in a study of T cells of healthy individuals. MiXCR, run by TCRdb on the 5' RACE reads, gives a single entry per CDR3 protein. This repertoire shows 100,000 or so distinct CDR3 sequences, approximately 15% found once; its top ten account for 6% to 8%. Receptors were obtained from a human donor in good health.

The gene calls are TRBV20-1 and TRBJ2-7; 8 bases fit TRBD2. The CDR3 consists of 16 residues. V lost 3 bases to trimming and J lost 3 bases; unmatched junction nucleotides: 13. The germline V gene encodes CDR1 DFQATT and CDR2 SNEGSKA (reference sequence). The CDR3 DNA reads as TGCAGTGCTAGTCAGATTGGGCTAGCGGGCCTCTACGAGCAGTACTTC. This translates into CSASQIGLAGLYEQYF.

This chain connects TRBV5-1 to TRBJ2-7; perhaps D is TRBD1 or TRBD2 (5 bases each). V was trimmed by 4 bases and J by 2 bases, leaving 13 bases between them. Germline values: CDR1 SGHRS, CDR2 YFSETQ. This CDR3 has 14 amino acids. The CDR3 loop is CASSRTEGTYEQYF. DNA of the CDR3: TGCGCCAGCAGCCGCACAGAGGGGACCTACGAGCAGTACTTC.

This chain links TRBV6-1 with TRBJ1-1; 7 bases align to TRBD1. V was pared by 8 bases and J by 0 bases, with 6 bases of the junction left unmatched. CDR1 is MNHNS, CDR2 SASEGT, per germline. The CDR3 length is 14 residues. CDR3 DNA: TGTGCCAGCCGGCCGACAGGGATGAACACTGAAGCTTTCTTT. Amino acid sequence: CASRPTGMNTEAFF.

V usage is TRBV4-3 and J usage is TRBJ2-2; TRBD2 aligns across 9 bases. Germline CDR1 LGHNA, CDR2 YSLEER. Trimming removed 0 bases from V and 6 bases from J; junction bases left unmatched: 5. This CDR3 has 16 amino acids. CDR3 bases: TGCGCCAGCAGCCAAGATTTTGGCGGGAGGGCCGGGGAGCTGTTTTTT. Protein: CASSQDFGGRAGELFF.

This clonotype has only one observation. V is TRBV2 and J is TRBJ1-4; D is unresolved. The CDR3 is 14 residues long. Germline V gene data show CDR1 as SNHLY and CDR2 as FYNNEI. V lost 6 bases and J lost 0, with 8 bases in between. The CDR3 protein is CASSRRATNEKLFF. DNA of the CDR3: TGTGCCAGCAGCAGGAGGGCAACTAATGAAAAACTGTTTTTT.

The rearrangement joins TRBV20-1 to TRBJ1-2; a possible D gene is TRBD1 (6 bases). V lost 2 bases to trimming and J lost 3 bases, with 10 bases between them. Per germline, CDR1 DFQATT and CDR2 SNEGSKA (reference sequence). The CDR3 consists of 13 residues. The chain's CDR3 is CSARQGIDYGYTF. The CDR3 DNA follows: TGCAGTGCTAGACAGGGGATCGACTATGGCTACACCTTC.

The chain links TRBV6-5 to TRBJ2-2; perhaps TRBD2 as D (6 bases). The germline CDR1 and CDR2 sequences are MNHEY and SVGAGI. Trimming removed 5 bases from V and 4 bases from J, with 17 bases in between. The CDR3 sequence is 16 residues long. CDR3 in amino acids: CASSRLTRRGTGELFF. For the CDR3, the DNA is TGTGCCAGCAGTCGACTTACTCGGCGGGGCACCGGGGAGCTGTTTTTT.

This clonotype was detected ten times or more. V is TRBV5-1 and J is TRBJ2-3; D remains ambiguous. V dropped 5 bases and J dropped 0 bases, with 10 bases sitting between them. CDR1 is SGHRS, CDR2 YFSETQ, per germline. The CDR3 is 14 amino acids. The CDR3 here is CASRNRPSTDTQYF. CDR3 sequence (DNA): TGCGCCAGCAGGAATCGACCTAGCACAGATACGCAGTATTTT.

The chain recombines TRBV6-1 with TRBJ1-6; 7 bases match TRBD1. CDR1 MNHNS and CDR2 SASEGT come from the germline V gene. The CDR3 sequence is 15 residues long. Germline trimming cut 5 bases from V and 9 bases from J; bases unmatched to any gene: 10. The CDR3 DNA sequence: TGTGCCAGCAGTAAGGACAGGAACCGTGGTTCACCCCTCCACTTT. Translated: CASSKDRNRGSPLHF.

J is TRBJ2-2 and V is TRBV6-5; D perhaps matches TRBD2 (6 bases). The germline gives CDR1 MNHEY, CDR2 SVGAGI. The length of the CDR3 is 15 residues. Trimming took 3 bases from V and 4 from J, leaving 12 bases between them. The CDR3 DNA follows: TGTGCCAGCAGTTATGGGGAGGCAGCCACCGGGGAGCTGTTTTTT. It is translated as CASSYGEAATGELFF.

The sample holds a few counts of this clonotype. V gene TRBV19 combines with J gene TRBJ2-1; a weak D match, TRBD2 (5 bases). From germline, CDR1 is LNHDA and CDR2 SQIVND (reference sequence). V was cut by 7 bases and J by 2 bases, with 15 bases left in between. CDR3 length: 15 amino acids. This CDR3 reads CASKGSGSTYNEQFF. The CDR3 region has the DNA TGTGCCAGTAAAGGATCGGGATCGACCTACAATGAGCAGTTCTTC. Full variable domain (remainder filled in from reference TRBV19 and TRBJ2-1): DGGITQSPKYLFRKEGQNVTLSCEQNLNHDAMYWYRQDPGQGLRLIYYSQIVNDFQKGDIAEGYSVSREKKESFPLTVTSAQKNPTAFYLCASKGSGSTYNEQFFGPGTRLTVL.

CDR3 bases: TGTGCCAGCAGCTCAATACAGCTAGCCAAAAACATTCAGTACTTC. As protein: CASSSIQLAKNIQYF. The rearrangement links TRBV11-1 to TRBJ2-4; D not resolved. Between the trimmed V and J ends, which lost 4 bases and 0 bases, there was a span of 10 bases. The CDR3 length is 15 residues. CDR1 and CDR2 from the germline V gene are SGHAT and FQDESV (reference sequence).

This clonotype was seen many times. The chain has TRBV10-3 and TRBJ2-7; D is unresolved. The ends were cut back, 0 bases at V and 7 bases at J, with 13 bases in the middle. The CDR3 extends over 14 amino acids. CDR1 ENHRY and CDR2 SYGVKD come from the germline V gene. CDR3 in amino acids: CAISESGSRREQYF. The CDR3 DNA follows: TGTGCCATCAGTGAGTCGGGATCCCGAAGGGAGCAGTACTTC.

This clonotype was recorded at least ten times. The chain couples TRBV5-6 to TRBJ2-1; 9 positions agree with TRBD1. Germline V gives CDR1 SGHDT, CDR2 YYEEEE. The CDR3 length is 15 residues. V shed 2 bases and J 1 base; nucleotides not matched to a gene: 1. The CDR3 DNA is TGTGCCAGCAGCTTACAGGGGGCTTCCTACAATGAGCAGTTCTTC. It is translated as CASSLQGASYNEQFF.

The DNA for the CDR3 is TGTGCCAGCACAGGGGATAGCAATCAGCCCCAGCATTTT. This sequence encodes CASTGDSNQPQHF. The rearrangement uses TRBV12-3 or TRBV12-4 and TRBJ1-5; TRBD1 is a possible D gene (6 bases). Trimming shortened V by 7 bases and J by 0 bases, and 7 bases separated the two germline ends. The CDR3 loop spans 13 amino acids.